Below, 5 T cell receptor beta chains from the same sample are listed, as sequenced in a study of T cell responses to AZD1222 COVID-19 vaccine. Repertoires were generated with immunoSEQ multiplex PCR, while TCRdb's copy carries only in-frame clones and drops some. The profile covers 95,000 to 150,000 clones, with about 91% appearing a single time and around 1.7% taken by the ten largest. The input for sequencing was peripheral blood, taken on day 0 of AZD1222 vaccination. The receptors were gathered from an adult in good health.

This chain joins TRBV30 and TRBJ1-1; no clear D gene. V dropped 0 bases and J dropped 1 base, with 6 bases sitting between them. Looked up from germline, CDR1 is GTSNPN and CDR2 is SVGIG (reference sequence). The CDR3 contains 13 residues. The CDR3 spells CAWSVQWNTEAFF. The CDR3 DNA sequence: TGTGCCTGGAGTGTGCAGTGGAACACTGAAGCTTTCTTT.

V usage is TRBV19 and J usage is TRBJ1-2; 11 nucleotides agree with TRBD1. The V gene end was trimmed by 4 bases and the J gene end by 1 base; junction bases not matched to a gene: 5. The germline V gene encodes CDR1 LNHDA and CDR2 SQIVND (reference sequence). CDR3 size: 16 residues. The CDR3 DNA reads TGTGCCAGTAGTACGGGACAGGGGGTTGGTAACTATGGCTACACCTTC. Translation: CASSTGQGVGNYGYTF. Combining the CDR3 with reference TRBV19 and TRBJ1-2 gives the whole variable domain DGGITQSPKYLFRKEGQNVTLSCEQNLNHDAMYWYRQDPGQGLRLIYYSQIVNDFQKGDIAEGYSVSREKKESFPLTVTSAQKNPTAFYLCASSTGQGVGNYGYTFGSGTRLTVV.

The sample holds one count of this clone. The V gene is TRBV2, the J gene TRBJ1-5, with 8 bases fitting TRBD1. Per the germline V gene, CDR1 is SNHLY and CDR2 is FYNNEI. V dropped 7 bases and J dropped 0; count of bases not matched to a gene: 5. This CDR3 is 15 amino acids long. Written as DNA, the CDR3 is TGTGCCAGCACCCGACAGGGGTATAGCAATCAGCCCCAGCATTTT. Encoded protein: CASTRQGYSNQPQHF.

This clone was counted a single time. This chain joins TRBV5-1 and TRBJ2-7; 11 bases match TRBD2. The CDR3 length is 16 residues. J was trimmed by 6 bases and V by 1 base; bases with no gene match: 9. Germline V gene data show CDR1 as SGHRS and CDR2 as YFSETQ. CDR3 protein: CASSLTSGGTVGEQYV. CDR3 nucleotides: TGCGCCAGCAGCTTGACTAGCGGGGGTACCGTGGGCGAGCAGTACGTC.

This clone was found once. The chain recombines TRBV18 with TRBJ1-1; D is possibly TRBD1 (6 bases). Germline assignment: CDR1 KGHSH and CDR2 LQKENI. The CDR3 is 15 residues long. Trimming cost V 4 bases and J 1 base, with 13 bases left between them. The CDR3 coding sequence is TGTGCCAGCTCACTTAAAGAGGGGGGGAACACTGAAGCTTTCTTT. As protein: CASSLKEGGNTEAFF.